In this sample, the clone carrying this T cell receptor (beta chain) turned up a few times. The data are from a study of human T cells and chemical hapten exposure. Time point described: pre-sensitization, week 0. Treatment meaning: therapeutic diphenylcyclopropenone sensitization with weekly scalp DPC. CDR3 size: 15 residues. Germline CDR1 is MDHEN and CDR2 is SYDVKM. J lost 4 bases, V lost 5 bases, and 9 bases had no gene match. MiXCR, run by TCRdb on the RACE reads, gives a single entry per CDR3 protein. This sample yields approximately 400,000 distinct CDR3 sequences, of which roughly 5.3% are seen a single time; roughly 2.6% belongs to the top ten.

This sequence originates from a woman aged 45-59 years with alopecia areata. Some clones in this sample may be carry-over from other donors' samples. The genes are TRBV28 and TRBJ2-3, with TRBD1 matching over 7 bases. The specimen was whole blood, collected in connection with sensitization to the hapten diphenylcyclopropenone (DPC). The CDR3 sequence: CASSPHRGRADTQYF. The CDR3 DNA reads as TGTGCCAGCAGTCCCCACAGGGGTCGGGCAGATACGCAGTATTTT.